This T cell receptor beta chain was profiled in a study of cytomegalovirus exposure and HLA in healthy donors. For this clone: Its cognate antigen is unknown.

Whole-study findings and limits: The study listed roughly 150 cytomegalovirus-associated TCR beta chains. As confirmed in vitro, three CMV-associated chains were specific for CMV antigens. The study assumed roughly uniform donor sequencing depth for presence/absence analyses.

Between the trimmed V and J ends, which lost 4 bases and 2 bases, there was a span of 15 bases. Germline CDR1 reads LGHNA; CDR2 reads YNFKEQ. The CDR3 contains 16 residues. 60 Vbeta and 13 Jbeta primers were used in PCR. Profiling relied on immunoSEQ multiplex PCR, and the TCRdb table lists in-frame clones only, not all of them. The sample lists 100,000 to 150,000 clones, almost 85% occurring once. Sequenced: PBMCs. The chain recombines TRBV4-2 with TRBJ2-1, with D possibly being TRBD1 (6 bases). This clonotype was sampled from a boy between 2 and 10 years old in good health and CMV-seronegative. CDR3 DNA sequence: TGTGCCAGCAGCCTGATACAGGGCCCCACCTACAATGAGCAGTTCTTC. Translation: CASSLIQGPTYNEQFF.